Listed below are T cell receptor beta chains from one sample, sequenced in a study of CD8+ T cells in alopecia areata. Sequenced by immunoSEQ multiplex PCR; TCRdb stores in-frame clones only, minus some. The sample records about 210,000 clones, roughly two fifths being singletons. This material consisted of CD4+ T cells sorted from blood, taken around week 36, from a patient treated with tofacitinib. These receptors came from a human donor with alopecia areata. The CDR3 runs from the conserved cysteine through the conserved F or W. Fields, in order: clone size, V gene, D gene, J gene, CDR3 protein, CDR3 DNA. The D gene is left open where the match is weak. Some rows have no size entry. The others give once, few or many, or a class for an expanded clone.

-	TRBV28	-	TRBJ1-1	CASSLDGYTEAFF	TGTGCCAGCAGTTTAGACGGATACACTGAAGCTTTCTTT
-	TRBV25-1	-	TRBJ1-5	CASSDSRSNQPQHF	TGTGCCAGCAGTGATAGTCGAAGCAATCAGCCCCAGCATTTT
-	TRBV25-1	-	TRBJ2-2	CASSVRGLGELFF	TGTGCCAGCAGTGTGCGGGGGCTCGGGGAGCTGTTTTTT
-	TRBV5-1	-	TRBJ2-3	CASSLEGRLVDTQYF	TGCGCCAGCAGCTTGGAGGGTAGATTGGTTGATACGCAGTATTTT
-	TRBV27	-	TRBJ2-1	CASKPLRSNNEQFF	TGTGCCAGCAAGCCGCTCCGGTCGAACAATGAGCAGTTCTTC
many	TRBV5-1	TRBD2	TRBJ2-1	CASSRSGEPYNEQFF	TGCGCCAGCAGCCGGAGCGGGGAACCCTACAATGAGCAGTTCTTC
few	TRBV29-1	-	TRBJ2-7	CSVARPGDSSYEQYF	TGCAGCGTTGCCCGTCCTGGGGATAGCTCCTACGAGCAGTACTTC
-	TRBV7-9	TRBD1	TRBJ2-7	CASSLVQGADEQYF	TGTGCCAGCAGCTTAGTTCAGGGGGCGGACGAGCAGTACTTC
-	TRBV7-2	-	TRBJ2-2	CATLQAGELFF	TGTGCCACCCTCCAGGCCGGGGAGCTGTTTTTT
-	TRBV29-1	-	TRBJ2-5	CSVATTRAQETQYF	TGCAGCGTTGCGACGACAAGAGCGCAGGAGACCCAGTACTTC
-	TRBV7-9	TRBD1	TRBJ1-2	CASSLVGTGDYGYTF	TGTGCCAGCAGCTTAGTTGGGACAGGGGACTATGGCTACACCTTC
-	TRBV30	-	TRBJ1-1	CAWREPSAITEAFF	TGTGCCTGGAGGGAGCCATCAGCAATCACTGAAGCTTTCTTT
few	TRBV30	-	TRBJ2-7	CAWSRASFYEQYF	TGTGCCTGGAGTCGGGCCTCCTTCTACGAGCAGTACTTC
-	TRBV7-6	-	TRBJ2-6	CASSPGDSTYGANVLTF	TGTGCCAGCAGCCCGGGGGACAGTACCTACGGGGCCAACGTCCTGACTTTC
-	TRBV27	TRBD2	TRBJ2-5	CASSSHQGLAGTQYF	TGTGCCAGCAGTTCCCACCAAGGGCTAGCGGGGACCCAGTACTTC
-	TRBV7-9	-	TRBJ1-2	CASSLSKDHGYTF	TGTGCCAGCAGCCTCTCCAAGGACCATGGCTACACCTTC
-	TRBV4-2	-	TRBJ2-1	CASSQESGLMNEQFF	TGTGCCAGCAGCCAAGAATCCGGCTTAATGAATGAGCAGTTCTTC
-	TRBV5-6	-	TRBJ1-1	CASSLLAVKMNTEAFF	TGTGCCAGCAGCTTGCTGGCAGTAAAAATGAACACTGAAGCTTTCTTT
few	TRBV10-3	-	TRBJ2-2	CAISDGNGELFF	TGTGCCATCAGTGATGGGAACGGGGAGCTGTTTTTT
-	TRBV30	-	TRBJ1-1	CAWSGTIWHTEAFF	TGTGCCTGGAGTGGGACAATTTGGCACACTGAAGCTTTCTTT
once	TRBV30	TRBD2	TRBJ2-1	CAWSSGLAAYNEQFF	TGTGCCTGGAGTTCGGGACTAGCGGCCTACAATGAGCAGTTCTTC
few	TRBV29-1	TRBD2	TRBJ2-7	CSARTSGRYEQYF	TGCAGCGCCCGGACTAGCGGGAGGTACGAGCAGTACTTC
few	TRBV5-1	TRBD1	TRBJ2-5	CASSLQGAEETQYF	TGCGCCAGCAGCTTACAGGGGGCCGAAGAGACCCAGTACTTC
few	TRBV23-1	-	TRBJ1-2	CASSHRLRGISIRNYGYTF	TGCGCCAGCAGTCATCGCCTCAGGGGTATTTCCATCCGTAACTATGGCTACACCTTC
-	TRBV11-2	-	TRBJ2-7	CASSLDPLYEQYF	TGTGCCAGCAGCTTAGATCCCCTCTACGAGCAGTACTTC
-	TRBV19	TRBD1	TRBJ1-5	CASNQGANQPQHF	TGTGCCAGCAACCAGGGGGCAAACCAGCCCCAGCATTTT
-	TRBV4-3	TRBD2	TRBJ2-3	CASSQFAGGTDTQYF	TGCGCCAGCAGCCAATTTGCGGGAGGGACAGATACGCAGTATTTT
-	TRBV27	TRBD2	TRBJ2-7	CASSSLAGGSYEQYF	TGTGCCAGCAGTTCCTTAGCGGGAGGTTCCTACGAGCAGTACTTC
few	TRBV29-1	TRBD1	TRBJ2-5	CSVEDGTGAAGETQYF	TGCAGCGTTGAAGATGGCACAGGGGCCGCGGGAGAGACCCAGTACTTC
few	TRBV6-5	TRBD1	TRBJ2-2	CASWRTGQAGELFF	TGTGCCAGCTGGCGAACGGGACAGGCCGGGGAGCTGTTTTTT
few	TRBV15	-	TRBJ2-5	CATSRGVSLQETQYF	TGTGCCACCAGCAGAGGGGTCTCCCTCCAAGAGACCCAGTACTTC
few	TRBV25-1	TRBD2	TRBJ2-1	CASSDPGTTQGNEQFF	TGTGCCAGCAGTGACCCAGGGACTACCCAAGGGAATGAGCAGTTCTTC
-	TRBV5-1	TRBD2	TRBJ2-1	CASSLGRDSYNEQFF	TGCGCCAGCAGCCTCGGGAGGGATAGTTACAATGAGCAGTTCTTC
-	TRBV4-3	TRBD1	TRBJ1-4	CASSQNDRAEKLFF	TGCGCCAGCAGCCAAAACGACAGGGCGGAAAAACTGTTTTTT
few	TRBV29-1	TRBD2	TRBJ2-7	CSASGEGREQYF	TGCAGCGCCTCTGGGGAGGGAAGAGAGCAGTACTTC
-	TRBV30	-	TRBJ2-5	CAWRGGAIGRGEETQYF	TGTGCCTGGAGAGGGGGAGCCATCGGGCGGGGAGAAGAGACCCAGTACTTC
-	TRBV13	TRBD1	TRBJ2-5	CASSLRTGAPIETQYF	TGTGCCAGCAGCTTGAGGACAGGGGCGCCGATAGAGACCCAGTACTTC
few	TRBV28	-	TRBJ2-1	CASSFGVYDNEQFF	TGTGCCAGCAGTTTTGGGGTCTATGATAATGAGCAGTTCTTC
-	TRBV5-1	-	TRBJ2-1	CASSLEFGRTLLRINEQFF	TGCGCCAGCAGCTTGGAATTTGGACGAACGCTCCTCCGTATTAATGAGCAGTTCTTC
-	TRBV19	-	TRBJ1-5	CASRTGRTSSNQPQHF	TGTGCCAGTAGGACCGGGAGGACATCGTCCAATCAGCCCCAGCATTTT
-	TRBV30	-	TRBJ2-5	CAWTVAQETQYF	TGTGCCTGGACGGTGGCACAAGAGACCCAGTACTTC
-	TRBV29-1	-	TRBJ2-1	CSVGHQNNEQFF	TGCAGCGTTGGACACCAAAACAATGAGCAGTTCTTC
-	TRBV11-2	-	TRBJ2-7	CASSLRVFSYEQYF	TGTGCCAGCAGCTTACGGGTATTCTCCTACGAGCAGTACTTC
-	TRBV2	-	TRBJ1-1	CASSEVYGTGRTEAFF	TGTGCCAGCAGTGAAGTTTACGGGACTGGGAGGACTGAAGCTTTCTTT
-	TRBV6-6	-	TRBJ1-2	CASTLSPRRNYGYTF	TGTGCCAGCACCCTATCCCCGCGGCGGAACTATGGCTACACCTTC
few	TRBV30	TRBD1	TRBJ2-4	CAWGQGENIQYF	TGTGCCTGGGGACAGGGGGAAAACATTCAGTACTTC
-	TRBV6-5	TRBD1	TRBJ2-3	CASSQDRGTDTQYF	TGTGCCAGCAGTCAAGACAGGGGCACAGATACGCAGTATTTT
-	TRBV5-5	-	TRBJ2-7	CASSFRDNSYEQYF	TGTGCCAGCAGCTTCCGGGACAACTCCTACGAGCAGTACTTC
-	TRBV15	TRBD2	TRBJ2-5	CATSKGLGAETQYF	TGTGCCACCAGCAAGGGACTAGGGGCAGAGACCCAGTACTTC
few	TRBV9	-	TRBJ2-3	CASSPGTQFSTDTQYF	TGTGCCAGCAGCCCAGGGACCCAGTTTAGCACAGATACGCAGTATTTT
few	TRBV7-2	-	TRBJ2-3	CASSRSWGLTDTQYF	TGTGCCAGCAGCCGATCGTGGGGGTTAACAGATACGCAGTATTTT
few	TRBV29-1	TRBD2	TRBJ2-3	CSVTTSGLYTDTQYF	TGCAGCGTTACGACTAGCGGGCTGTACACAGATACGCAGTATTTT
-	TRBV7-2	-	TRBJ2-1	CASSLAPETEQFF	TGTGCCAGCAGCTTAGCACCAGAAACTGAGCAGTTCTTC
-	TRBV7-2	-	TRBJ1-2	CASSLFGGNSLGYTF	TGTGCCAGCAGCTTATTCGGGGGTAACTCCCTTGGCTACACCTTC
many	TRBV4-1	TRBD1	TRBJ1-2	CASSLTDRGNYGYTF	TGCGCCAGCAGCCTCACCGACAGGGGCAACTATGGCTACACCTTC
few	TRBV6-5	-	TRBJ2-7	CASSYSPRGHYEQYF	TGTGCCAGCAGTTACTCACCCAGGGGACATTACGAGCAGTACTTC
few	TRBV29-1	-	TRBJ2-7	CSVTTSRRTYEQYF	TGCAGCGTTACCACCTCGCGCCGTACCTACGAGCAGTACTTC